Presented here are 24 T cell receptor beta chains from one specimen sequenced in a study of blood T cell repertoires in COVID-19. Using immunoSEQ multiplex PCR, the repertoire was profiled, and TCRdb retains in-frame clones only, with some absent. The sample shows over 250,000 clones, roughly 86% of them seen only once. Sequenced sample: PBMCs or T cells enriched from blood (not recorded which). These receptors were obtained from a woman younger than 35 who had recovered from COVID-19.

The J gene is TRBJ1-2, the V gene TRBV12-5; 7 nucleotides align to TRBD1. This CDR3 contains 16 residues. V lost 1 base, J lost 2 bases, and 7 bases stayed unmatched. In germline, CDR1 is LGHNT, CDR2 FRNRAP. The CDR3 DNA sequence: TGTGCTAGTGGTTTGGATCGACAGGGTGCGAACTATGGCTACACCTTC. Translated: CASGLDRQGANYGYTF.

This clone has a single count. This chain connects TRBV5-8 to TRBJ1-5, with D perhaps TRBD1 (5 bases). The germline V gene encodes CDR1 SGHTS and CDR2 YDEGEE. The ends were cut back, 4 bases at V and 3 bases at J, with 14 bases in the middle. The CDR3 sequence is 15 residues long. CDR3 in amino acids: CASSTIRQNNQPQHF. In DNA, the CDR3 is TGTGCCAGCAGCACGATACGACAGAACAATCAGCCCCAGCATTTT.

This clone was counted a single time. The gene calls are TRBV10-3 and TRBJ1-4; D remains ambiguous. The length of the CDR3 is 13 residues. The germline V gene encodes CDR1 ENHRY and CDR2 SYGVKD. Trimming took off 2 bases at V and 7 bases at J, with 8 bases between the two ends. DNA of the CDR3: TGTGCCATCAGTGAGCGCGGGAGTGAAAAACTGTTTTTT. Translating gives CAISERGSEKLFF.

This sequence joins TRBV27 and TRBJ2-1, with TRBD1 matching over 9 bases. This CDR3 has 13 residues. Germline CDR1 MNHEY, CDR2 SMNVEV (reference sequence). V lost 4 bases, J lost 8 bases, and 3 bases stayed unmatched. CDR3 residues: CASSSTGGYEQFF. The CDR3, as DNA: TGTGCCAGCAGTTCCACAGGGGGCTATGAGCAGTTCTTC.

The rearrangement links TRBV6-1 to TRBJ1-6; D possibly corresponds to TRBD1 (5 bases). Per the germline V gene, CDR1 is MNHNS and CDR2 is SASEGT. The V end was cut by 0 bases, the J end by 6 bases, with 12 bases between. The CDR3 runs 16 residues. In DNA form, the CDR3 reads TGTGCCAGCAGTGAAGCTGGAGGGGCTCGTAATTCACCCCTCCACTTT. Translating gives CASSEAGGARNSPLHF.

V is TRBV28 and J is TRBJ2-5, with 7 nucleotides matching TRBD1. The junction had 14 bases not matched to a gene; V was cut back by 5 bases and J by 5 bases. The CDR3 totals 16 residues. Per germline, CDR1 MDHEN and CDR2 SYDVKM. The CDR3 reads CASSPTRDRASETQYF. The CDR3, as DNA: TGTGCCAGCAGTCCGACTCGGGACAGAGCAAGTGAGACCCAGTACTTC.

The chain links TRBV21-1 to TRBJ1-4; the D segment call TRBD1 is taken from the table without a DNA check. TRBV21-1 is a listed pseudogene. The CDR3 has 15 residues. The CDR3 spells CASSKSGTGDEKLFF. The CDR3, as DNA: TGTGCCAGCAGCAAAAGTGGGACAGGGGATGAAAAACTGTTTTTT.

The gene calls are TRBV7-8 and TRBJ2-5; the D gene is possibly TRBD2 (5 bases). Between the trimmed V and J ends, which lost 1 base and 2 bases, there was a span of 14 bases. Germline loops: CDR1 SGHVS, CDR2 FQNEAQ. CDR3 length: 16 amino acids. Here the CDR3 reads CASSLGPLREQETQYF. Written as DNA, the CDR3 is TGTGCCAGCAGCTTAGGACCTCTGAGGGAACAAGAGACCCAGTACTTC.

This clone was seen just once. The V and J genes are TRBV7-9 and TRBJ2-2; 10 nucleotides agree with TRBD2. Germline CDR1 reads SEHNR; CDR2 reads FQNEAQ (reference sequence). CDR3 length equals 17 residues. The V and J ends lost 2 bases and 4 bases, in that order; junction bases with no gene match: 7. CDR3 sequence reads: CASSLPLAGVATGELFF. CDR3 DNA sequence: TGTGCCAGCAGCTTACCTCTAGCGGGAGTCGCCACCGGGGAGCTGTTTTTT.

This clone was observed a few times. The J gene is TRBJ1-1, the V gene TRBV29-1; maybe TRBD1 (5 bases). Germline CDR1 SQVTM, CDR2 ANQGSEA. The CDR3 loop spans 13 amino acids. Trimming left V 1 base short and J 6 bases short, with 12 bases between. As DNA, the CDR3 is TGCAGCGTTGAAGGACAGCAAGTGCCTGAAGCTTTCTTT. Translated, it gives CSVEGQQVPEAFF.

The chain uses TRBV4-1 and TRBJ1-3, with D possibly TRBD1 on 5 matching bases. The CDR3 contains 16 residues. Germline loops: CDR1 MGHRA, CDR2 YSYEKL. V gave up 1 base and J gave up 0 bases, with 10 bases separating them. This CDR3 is CASSQAPDSSGNTIYF. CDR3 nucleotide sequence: TGCGCCAGCAGCCAAGCCCCAGACAGCTCTGGAAACACCATATATTTT.

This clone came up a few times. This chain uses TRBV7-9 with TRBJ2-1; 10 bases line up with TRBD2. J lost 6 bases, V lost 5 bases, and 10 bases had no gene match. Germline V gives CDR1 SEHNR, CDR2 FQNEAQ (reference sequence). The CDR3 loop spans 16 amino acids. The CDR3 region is CASSAPDKREGNEQFF. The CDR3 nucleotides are TGTGCCAGCAGCGCCCCGGACAAGCGGGAGGGCAATGAGCAGTTCTTC.

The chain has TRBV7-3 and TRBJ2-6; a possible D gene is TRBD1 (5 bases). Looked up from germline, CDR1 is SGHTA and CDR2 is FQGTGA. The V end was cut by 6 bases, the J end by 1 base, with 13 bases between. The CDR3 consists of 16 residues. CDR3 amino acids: CASSYNQGSGANVLTF. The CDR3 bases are TGTGCCAGCAGTTACAATCAGGGTTCTGGGGCCAACGTCCTGACTTTC. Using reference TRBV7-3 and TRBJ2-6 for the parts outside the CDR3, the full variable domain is GAGVSQTPSNKVTEKGKYVELRCDPISGHTALYWYRQSLGQGPEFLIYFQGTGAADDSGLPNDRFFAVRPEGSVSTLKIQRTERGDSAVYLCASSYNQGSGANVLTFGAGSRLTVL.

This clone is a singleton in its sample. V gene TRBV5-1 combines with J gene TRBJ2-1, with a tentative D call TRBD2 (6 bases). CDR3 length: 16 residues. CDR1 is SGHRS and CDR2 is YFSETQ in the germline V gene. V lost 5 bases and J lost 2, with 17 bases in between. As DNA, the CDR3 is TGCGCCAGCAGTCTCCGCGGGACGGGGACCTACAATGAGCAGTTCTTC. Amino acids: CASSLRGTGTYNEQFF.

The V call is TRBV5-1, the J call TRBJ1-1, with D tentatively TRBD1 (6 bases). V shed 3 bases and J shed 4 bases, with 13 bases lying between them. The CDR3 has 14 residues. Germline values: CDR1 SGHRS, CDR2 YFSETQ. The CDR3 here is CASSSRDTGTEAFF. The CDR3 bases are TGCGCCAGCAGCTCCCGGGACACGGGCACTGAAGCTTTCTTT.

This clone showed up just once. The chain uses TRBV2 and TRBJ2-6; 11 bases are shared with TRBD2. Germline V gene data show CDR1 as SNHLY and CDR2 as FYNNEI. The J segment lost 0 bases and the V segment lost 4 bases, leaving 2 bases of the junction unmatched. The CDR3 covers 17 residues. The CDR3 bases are TGTGCCAGCAGTGGACTAGCGGGGAACTCTGGGGCCAACGTCCTGACTTTC. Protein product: CASSGLAGNSGANVLTF.

This CDR3 is CASSLGTGGGADYEQYF. The DNA for the CDR3 is TGTGCCAGCAGCTTAGGAACTGGTGGAGGGGCCGATTACGAGCAGTACTTC. J is TRBJ2-7 and V is TRBV11-2, with D possibly being TRBD2 (6 bases). This CDR3 is 17 amino acids long. Trimming pared 1 base from V and 4 bases from J, leaving 20 bases between. Germline CDR1 reads SGHAT; CDR2 reads FQNNGV.

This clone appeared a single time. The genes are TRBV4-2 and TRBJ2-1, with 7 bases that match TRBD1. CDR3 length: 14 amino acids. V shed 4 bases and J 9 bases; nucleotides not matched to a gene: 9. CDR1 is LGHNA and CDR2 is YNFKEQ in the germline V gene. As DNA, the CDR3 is TGTGCCAGCAGCCCCAGATTCCGGGACAGTGAGCAGTTCTTC. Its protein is CASSPRFRDSEQFF.

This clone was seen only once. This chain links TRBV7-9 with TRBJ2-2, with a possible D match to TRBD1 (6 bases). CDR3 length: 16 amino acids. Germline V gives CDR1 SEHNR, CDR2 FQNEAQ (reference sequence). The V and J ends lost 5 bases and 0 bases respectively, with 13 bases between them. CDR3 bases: TGTGCCAGCAGCACAGGGAATGTCGCGAACACCGGGGAGCTGTTTTTT. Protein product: CASSTGNVANTGELFF.

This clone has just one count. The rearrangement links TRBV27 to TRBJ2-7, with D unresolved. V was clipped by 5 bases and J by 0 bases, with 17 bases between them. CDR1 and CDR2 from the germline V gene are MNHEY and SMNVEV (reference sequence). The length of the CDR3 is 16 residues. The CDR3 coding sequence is TGTGCCAGCAGTCTCCGCCCCCTCCTATCCTCCTACGAGCAGTACTTC. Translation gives CASSLRPLLSSYEQYF.

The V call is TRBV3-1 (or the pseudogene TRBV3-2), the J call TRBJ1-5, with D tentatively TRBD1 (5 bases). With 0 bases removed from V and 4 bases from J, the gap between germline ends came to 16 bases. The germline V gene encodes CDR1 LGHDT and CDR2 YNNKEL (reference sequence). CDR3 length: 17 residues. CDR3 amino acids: CASSQDLPGIQNQPQHF. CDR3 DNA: TGTGCCAGCAGCCAAGATCTCCCAGGGATTCAGAATCAGCCCCAGCATTTT.

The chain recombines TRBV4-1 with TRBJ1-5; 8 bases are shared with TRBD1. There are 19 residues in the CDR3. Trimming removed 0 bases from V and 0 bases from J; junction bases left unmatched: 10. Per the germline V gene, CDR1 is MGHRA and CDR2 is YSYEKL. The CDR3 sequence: CASSQDRTGFGYSNQPQHF. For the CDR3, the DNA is TGCGCCAGCAGCCAAGACAGGACAGGGTTCGGGTATAGCAATCAGCCCCAGCATTTT.

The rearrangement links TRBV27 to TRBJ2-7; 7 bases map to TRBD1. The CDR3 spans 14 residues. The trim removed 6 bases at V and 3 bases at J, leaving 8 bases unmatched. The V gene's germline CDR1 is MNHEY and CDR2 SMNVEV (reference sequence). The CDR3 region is CASRLRDSGYEQYF. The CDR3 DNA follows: TGTGCCAGCAGGCTCCGGGACAGTGGCTACGAGCAGTACTTC.

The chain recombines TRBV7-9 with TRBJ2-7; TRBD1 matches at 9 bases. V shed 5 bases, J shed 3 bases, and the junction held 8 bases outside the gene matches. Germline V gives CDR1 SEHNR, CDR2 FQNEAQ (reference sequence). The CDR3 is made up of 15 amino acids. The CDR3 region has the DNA TGTGCCAGCAGCATCAGGGGACAGGGAATCTACGAGCAGTACTTC. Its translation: CASSIRGQGIYEQYF.